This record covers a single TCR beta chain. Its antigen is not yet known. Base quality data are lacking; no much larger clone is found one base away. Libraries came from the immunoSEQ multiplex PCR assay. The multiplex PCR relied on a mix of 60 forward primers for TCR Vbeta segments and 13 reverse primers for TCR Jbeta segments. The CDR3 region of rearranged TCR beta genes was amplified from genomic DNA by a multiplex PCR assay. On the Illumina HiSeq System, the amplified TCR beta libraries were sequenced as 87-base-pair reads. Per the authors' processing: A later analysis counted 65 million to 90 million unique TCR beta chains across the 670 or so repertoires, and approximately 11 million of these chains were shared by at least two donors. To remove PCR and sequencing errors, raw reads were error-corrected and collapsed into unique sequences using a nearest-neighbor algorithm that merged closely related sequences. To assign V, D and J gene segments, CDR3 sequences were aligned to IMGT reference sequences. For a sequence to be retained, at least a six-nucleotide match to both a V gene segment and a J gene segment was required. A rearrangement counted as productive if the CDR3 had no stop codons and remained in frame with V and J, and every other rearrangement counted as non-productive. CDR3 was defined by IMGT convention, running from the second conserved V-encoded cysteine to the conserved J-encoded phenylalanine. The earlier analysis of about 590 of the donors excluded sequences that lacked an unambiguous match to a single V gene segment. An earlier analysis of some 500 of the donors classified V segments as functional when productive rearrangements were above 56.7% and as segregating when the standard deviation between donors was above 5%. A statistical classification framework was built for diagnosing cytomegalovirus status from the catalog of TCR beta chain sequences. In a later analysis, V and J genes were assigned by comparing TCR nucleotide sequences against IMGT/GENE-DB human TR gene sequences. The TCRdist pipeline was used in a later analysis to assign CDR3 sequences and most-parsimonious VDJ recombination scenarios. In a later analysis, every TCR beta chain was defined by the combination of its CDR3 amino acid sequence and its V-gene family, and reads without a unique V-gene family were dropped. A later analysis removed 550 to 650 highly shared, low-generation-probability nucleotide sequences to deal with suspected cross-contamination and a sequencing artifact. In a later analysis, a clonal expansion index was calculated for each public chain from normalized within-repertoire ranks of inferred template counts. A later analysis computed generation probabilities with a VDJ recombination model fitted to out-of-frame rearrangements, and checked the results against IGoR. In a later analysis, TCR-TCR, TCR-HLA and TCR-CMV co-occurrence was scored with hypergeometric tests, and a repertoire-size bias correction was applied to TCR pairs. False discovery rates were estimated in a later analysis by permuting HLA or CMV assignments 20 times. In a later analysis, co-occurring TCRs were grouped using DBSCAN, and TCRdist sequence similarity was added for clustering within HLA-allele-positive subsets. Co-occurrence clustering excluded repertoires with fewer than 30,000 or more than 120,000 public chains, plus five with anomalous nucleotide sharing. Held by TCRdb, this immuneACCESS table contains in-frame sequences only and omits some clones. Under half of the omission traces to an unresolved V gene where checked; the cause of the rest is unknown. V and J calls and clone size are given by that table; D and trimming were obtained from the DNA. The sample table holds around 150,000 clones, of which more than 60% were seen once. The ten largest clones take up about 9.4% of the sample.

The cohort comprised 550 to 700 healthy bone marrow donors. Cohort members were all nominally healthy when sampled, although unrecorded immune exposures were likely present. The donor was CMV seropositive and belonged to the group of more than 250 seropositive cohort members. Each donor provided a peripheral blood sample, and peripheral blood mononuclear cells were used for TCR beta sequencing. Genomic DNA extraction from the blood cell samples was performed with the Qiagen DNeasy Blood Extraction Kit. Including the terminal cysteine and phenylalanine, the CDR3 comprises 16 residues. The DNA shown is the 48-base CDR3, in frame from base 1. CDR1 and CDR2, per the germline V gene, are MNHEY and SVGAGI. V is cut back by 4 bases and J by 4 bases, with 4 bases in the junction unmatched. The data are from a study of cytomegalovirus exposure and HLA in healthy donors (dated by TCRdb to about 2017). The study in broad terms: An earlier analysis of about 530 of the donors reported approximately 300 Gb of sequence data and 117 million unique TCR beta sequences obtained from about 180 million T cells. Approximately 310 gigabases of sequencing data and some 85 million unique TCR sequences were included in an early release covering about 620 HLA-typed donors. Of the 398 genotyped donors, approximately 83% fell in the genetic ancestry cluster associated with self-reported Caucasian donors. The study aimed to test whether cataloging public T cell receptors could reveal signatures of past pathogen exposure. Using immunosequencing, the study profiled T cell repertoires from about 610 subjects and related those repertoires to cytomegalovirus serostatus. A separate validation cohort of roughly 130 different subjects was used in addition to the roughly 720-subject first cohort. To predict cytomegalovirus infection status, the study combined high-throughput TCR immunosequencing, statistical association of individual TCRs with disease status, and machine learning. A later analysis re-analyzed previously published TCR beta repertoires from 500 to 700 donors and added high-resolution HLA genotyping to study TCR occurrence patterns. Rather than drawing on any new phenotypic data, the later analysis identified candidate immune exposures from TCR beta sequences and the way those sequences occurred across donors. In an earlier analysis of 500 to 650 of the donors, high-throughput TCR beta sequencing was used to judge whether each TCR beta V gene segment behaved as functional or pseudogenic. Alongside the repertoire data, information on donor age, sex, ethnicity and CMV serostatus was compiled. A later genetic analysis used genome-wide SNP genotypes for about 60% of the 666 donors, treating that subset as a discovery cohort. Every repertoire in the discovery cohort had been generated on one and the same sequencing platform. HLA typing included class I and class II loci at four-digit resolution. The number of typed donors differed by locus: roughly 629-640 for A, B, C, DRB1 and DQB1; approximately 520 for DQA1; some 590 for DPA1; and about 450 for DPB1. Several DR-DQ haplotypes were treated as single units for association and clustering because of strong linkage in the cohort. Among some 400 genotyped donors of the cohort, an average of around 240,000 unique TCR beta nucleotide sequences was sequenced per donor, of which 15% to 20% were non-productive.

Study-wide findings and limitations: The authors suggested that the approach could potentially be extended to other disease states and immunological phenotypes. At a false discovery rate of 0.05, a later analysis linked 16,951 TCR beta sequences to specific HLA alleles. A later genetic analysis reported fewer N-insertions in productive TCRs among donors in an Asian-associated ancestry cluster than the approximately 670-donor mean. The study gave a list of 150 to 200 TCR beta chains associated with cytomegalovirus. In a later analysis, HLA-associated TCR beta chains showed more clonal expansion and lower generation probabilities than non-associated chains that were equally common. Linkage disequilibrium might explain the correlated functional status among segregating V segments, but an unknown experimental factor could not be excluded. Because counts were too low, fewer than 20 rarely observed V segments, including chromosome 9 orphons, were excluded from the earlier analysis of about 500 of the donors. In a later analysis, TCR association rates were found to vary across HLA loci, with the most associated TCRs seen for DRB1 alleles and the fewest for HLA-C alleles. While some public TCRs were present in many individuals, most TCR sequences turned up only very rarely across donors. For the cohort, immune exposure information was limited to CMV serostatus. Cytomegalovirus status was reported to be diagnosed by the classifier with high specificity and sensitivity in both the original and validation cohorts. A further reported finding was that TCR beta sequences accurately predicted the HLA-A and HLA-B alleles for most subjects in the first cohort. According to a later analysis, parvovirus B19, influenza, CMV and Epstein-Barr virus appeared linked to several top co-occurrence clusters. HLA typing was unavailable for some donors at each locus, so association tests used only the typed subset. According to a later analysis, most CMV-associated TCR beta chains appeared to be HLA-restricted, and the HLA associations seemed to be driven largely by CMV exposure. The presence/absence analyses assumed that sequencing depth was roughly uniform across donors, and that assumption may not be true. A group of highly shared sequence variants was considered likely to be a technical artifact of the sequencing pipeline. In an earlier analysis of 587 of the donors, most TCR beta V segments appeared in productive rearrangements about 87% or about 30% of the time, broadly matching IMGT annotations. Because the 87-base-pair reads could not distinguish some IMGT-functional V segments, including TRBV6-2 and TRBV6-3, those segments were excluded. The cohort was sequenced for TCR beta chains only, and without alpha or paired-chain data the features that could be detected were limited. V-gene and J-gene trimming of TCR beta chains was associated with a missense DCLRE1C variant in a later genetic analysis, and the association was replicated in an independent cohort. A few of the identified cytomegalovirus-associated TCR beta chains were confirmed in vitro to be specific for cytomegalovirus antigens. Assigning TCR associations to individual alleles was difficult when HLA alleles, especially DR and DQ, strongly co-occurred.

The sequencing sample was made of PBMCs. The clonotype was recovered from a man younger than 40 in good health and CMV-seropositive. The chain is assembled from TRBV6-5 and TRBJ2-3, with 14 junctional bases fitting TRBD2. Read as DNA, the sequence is TGTGCCAGCAGTTGGGGGACTAGCGGGAGTGCAGATACGCAGTATTTT. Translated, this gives CASSWGTSGSADTQYF.